This entry concerns a single T cell receptor (beta chain). Its matching antigen is unknown. This entry belongs to a study of vaccination and CD4 T cells after COVID-19. Study overall: Subjects got two shots of BNT162b2 or mRNA-1273 vaccine.

Treatment reported: approximately nine-day PBMC culture with coronavirus spike peptide pools or control peptides (ViraFEST assay). Two million PBMCs went into each well for culture with around 10 IU/ml IL-2 and 10 ug/ml peptide pools. By negative selection, CD4+ T cells were isolated once culture had run for approximately 9 days. Trimming took 4 bases from V and 4 from J; bases not matched to a gene: 12. This CDR3 spans 16 amino acids. Germline CDR1 is MGHDK and CDR2 is SYGVNS. An Oncomine TCR Beta short-read assay was used to sequence the DNA from cultured CD4+ T cells. Genomic DNA extraction was carried out from cultured CD4+ T cells. Using its own MiXCR run on the PCR reads, TCRdb lists one record per CDR3 protein. Here the sample spans some 8,400 distinct CDR3 sequences, 48% being singletons.

The sample comprised CD4+ T cells from blood, cultured in vitro. The chain links TRBV25-1 to TRBJ1-1; 7 bases are a match to TRBD1. The sequence derives from a human donor who had recovered from COVID-19. The chain's CDR3 is CASSASPGAGGTEAFF. Written as DNA, the CDR3 is TGTGCCAGCAGTGCCTCACCCGGGGCAGGGGGCACTGAAGCTTTCTTT.